Listed here are 4 T cell receptor beta chains from one sample, sequenced in a study of early T cells in non-severe SARS-CoV-2 infection. TCRdb fed the 5' RACE reads into MiXCR, producing one record per CDR3 protein. The sample has roughly 50,000 distinct CDR3 sequences, around 10% seen once. Input material: whole blood. Receptor source: an adult who was a healthcare worker with PCR-confirmed SARS-CoV-2 infection or an uninfected control (not recorded which).

Within the sample, this clonotype is medium-sized. The V call is TRBV11-2, the J call TRBJ2-3, with a possible D match to TRBD1 (6 bases). Germline V CDR1 and CDR2: SGHAT, FQNNGV. V shed 1 base and J shed 4 bases, with 12 bases lying between them. This CDR3 contains 15 residues. The CDR3 coding sequence is TGTGCCAGCAGCTTAGTCGGGACACTATCAGATACGCAGTATTTT. This encodes CASSLVGTLSDTQYF.

This clonotype has a handful of counts. V is TRBV27 and J is TRBJ1-5, with unresolved D. The CDR3 sequence is 11 residues long. In germline, CDR1 is MNHEY, CDR2 SMNVEV (reference sequence). V lost 3 bases to trimming and J lost 5 bases, with 2 bases between them. CDR3: CASSLDQPQHF. For the CDR3, the DNA is TGTGCCAGCAGTTTGGATCAGCCCCAGCATTTT.

This clonotype was detected many times. V is TRBV11-2 and J is TRBJ2-1, with 9 bases lining up with TRBD1. Germline CDR1 SGHAT, CDR2 FQNNGV. This CDR3 has 15 residues. The V gene end was trimmed by 4 bases and the J gene end by 7 bases; junction bases not matched to a gene: 8. In DNA form, the CDR3 reads TGTGCCAGCAGCTGGGGACAGGGAACGCGGAATGAGCAGTTCTTC. It encodes CASSWGQGTRNEQFF.

This clonotype was seen many times. The gene calls are TRBV29-1 and TRBJ1-1, with TRBD1 matching 7 bases. The ends lost 6 bases at V and 3 bases at J; junction bases unmatched: 19. Germline V lookup: CDR1 SQVTM, CDR2 ANQGSEA. The CDR3 runs 17 residues. Here the CDR3 DNA reads TGCAGCGTGGACTTGGAGGAGCCGGGACAGCAGTACACTGAAGCTTTCTTT. This gives the protein CSVDLEEPGQQYTEAFF.